The clone carrying this TCR beta chain was counted many times. Its antigen remains unidentified. The CDR3 is cut off 3 residues early in the read; its end comes from the germline J gene. The repertoire was sequenced with immunoSEQ multiplex PCR; TCRdb's copy has only in-frame clones and lacks some. The sample yields around 32,000 clones, without any singletons. The sample belongs to a study of T cell clonality in common variable immunodeficiency. General study points: Fewer deletions and N-nucleotide insertions were reportedly seen in common variable immunodeficiency TCR beta sequences.

CDR1 MNHEY and CDR2 SVGEGT come from the germline V gene. This CDR3 is built from 15 residues. V was pared by 0 bases and J by 2 bases, with 9 bases between. The sequence was collected from a human donor with common variable immunodeficiency. The V gene is TRBV6-2 or TRBV6-3, the J gene TRBJ2-3; no reliable D call. The specimen was peripheral blood mononuclear cells. This CDR3 reads CASSYSSVNTDTQYF. The covered CDR3 bases are TGTGCCAGCAGTTACTCGAGCGTAAACACAGATACG.